A single sample is the source of the 21 T cell receptor beta chains below, sequenced in a study of OX40 agonist ivuxolimab in advanced cancers. Some clones are missing from TCRdb's copy, which holds only in-frame ones; the method was immunoSEQ multiplex PCR. The table lists tens of thousands of clones, approximately 84% of them singletons. The specimen comprised CD4+ or CD8+ T cells sorted from blood, sampled in a trial of the OX40 agonist ivuxolimab. The receptors originated from an adult with an advanced solid tumor such as melanoma, head and neck, liver or kidney cancer.

CDR3 residues: CARTGERGLPEGYTF. The DNA of the CDR3 is TGTGCCAGGACCGGGGAGCGGGGGCTCCCCGAGGGCTACACCTTC. The V call is TRBV7-9, the J call TRBJ1-2, with D possibly TRBD1 on 6 matching bases. V lost 9 bases to trimming and J lost 8 bases, with 25 bases between them. From germline, CDR1 is SEHNR and CDR2 FQNEAQ (reference sequence). The CDR3 spans 15 residues.

The V call is TRBV6-1, the J call TRBJ2-2; TRBD2 matches at 9 bases. Germline-derived CDR1 and CDR2 are MNHNS and SASEGT. The V gene end was trimmed by 9 bases and the J gene end by 2 bases; junction bases not matched to a gene: 4. This CDR3 is 14 amino acids long. As DNA, the CDR3 is TGTGCCAGTCGTAGCGGGGGTAACACCGGGGAGCTGTTTTTT. The encoded protein is CASRSGGNTGELFF.

This chain connects TRBV27 to TRBJ1-5, with 8 bases that match TRBD1. CDR1 and CDR2 from the germline V gene are MNHEY and SMNVEV (reference sequence). The J segment lost 0 bases and the V segment lost 6 bases, leaving 13 bases of the junction unmatched. The CDR3 runs 18 residues. The DNA for the CDR3 is TGTGCCAGCAGACAAGACAGGGGTGGCGTTCATAGCAATCAGCCCCAGCATTTT. It codes for CASRQDRGGVHSNQPQHF.

The genes are TRBV7-2 and TRBJ1-2; D is possibly TRBD1 (6 bases). CDR3 length: 15 amino acids. Trimming pared 0 bases from V and 4 bases from J, leaving 12 bases between. Germline V lookup: CDR1 SGHTA, CDR2 FQGNSA. CDR3 in amino acids: CASSLANGQFYGYTF. The DNA for the CDR3 is TGTGCCAGCAGCTTAGCCAATGGACAGTTCTATGGCTACACCTTC.

The chain couples TRBV10-3 to TRBJ2-5; TRBD1 agrees at 8 bases. The germline gives CDR1 ENHRY, CDR2 SYGVKD. The V segment lost 2 bases and the J segment 5 bases; nucleotides outside the gene matches: 1. The CDR3 loop spans 13 amino acids. The CDR3 protein is CAISEGDRETQYF. As DNA, the CDR3 is TGTGCCATCAGTGAGGGGGACAGGGAGACCCAGTACTTC.

CDR3 sequence (DNA): TGTGCCATCAGTTTGGCAGGGTCGTTCACCGGGGAGCTGTTTTTT. It codes for CAISLAGSFTGELFF. V and J are TRBV10-3 and TRBJ2-2; a possible D gene is TRBD1 (5 bases). V was shortened by 5 bases and J by 4 bases, with 14 bases between the two germline ends. The CDR3 has 15 residues. Germline assignment: CDR1 ENHRY and CDR2 SYGVKD.

The chain has TRBV4-2 and TRBJ2-7; 10 nucleotides line up with TRBD2. V was pared by 1 base and J by 4 bases, with 10 bases of the junction left unmatched. There are 17 residues in the CDR3. Germline V gene sequence: CDR1 LGHNA, CDR2 YNFKEQ. The CDR3 DNA sequence: TGTGCCAGCAGCCAAGGTTTAGCGGGGGGCGCTATTTACGAGCAGTACTTC. This codes for CASSQGLAGGAIYEQYF.

V is TRBV5-5 and J is TRBJ1-3; the D is unclear. Trimming took 4 bases from V and 0 from J, leaving 14 bases between them. The germline gives CDR1 SGHKS, CDR2 YYEKEE (reference sequence). The CDR3 sequence is 16 residues long. The CDR3 sequence: CASSQLGGNSGNTIYF. CDR3 in DNA: TGTGCCAGCAGCCAATTGGGCGGGAACTCTGGAAACACCATATATTTT.

The chain carries TRBV28 and TRBJ1-2; possible D gene TRBD1, 6 bases. The CDR3 is 16 residues long. V lost 1 base to trimming and J lost 4 bases, with 16 bases between them. Germline V lookup: CDR1 MDHEN, CDR2 SYDVKM. The CDR3 nucleotides read TGTGCCAGCAGTTTATCCTTGCCAGGGGTCATCTATGGCTACACCTTC. Protein: CASSLSLPGVIYGYTF.

This chain joins TRBV4-3 and TRBJ1-4, with a tentative D call TRBD1 (5 bases). Trimming cost V 3 bases and J 16 bases, with 18 bases left between them. The germline gives CDR1 LGHNA, CDR2 YSLEER. CDR3 length: 13 amino acids. Written as DNA, the CDR3 is TGCGCCAGCAGCCAGAGGGTAGGGGACGGGAAGTTTTTT. The encoded protein is CASSQRVGDGKFF.

The chain is built from TRBV4-1 and TRBJ1-1; D is perhaps TRBD1 (5 bases). The CDR3 is made up of 15 amino acids. Germline V gene sequence: CDR1 MGHRA, CDR2 YSYEKL. The V gene lost 4 bases and the J gene lost 1 base, with 13 bases spanning the gap. The CDR3 nucleotides are TGCGCCAGCAGCCCGTTCTGGGGGAGGAACACTGAAGCTTTCTTT. It translates to CASSPFWGRNTEAFF.

This chain links TRBV5-1 with TRBJ1-5, with D hard to call. CDR3 length: 15 residues. Trimming took 0 bases from V and 5 from J, leaving 12 bases between them. Germline CDR1 reads SGHRS; CDR2 reads YFSETQ. The CDR3 DNA is TGCGCCAGCAGCTTGGAGGGCGCGGGCTATCAGCCCCAGCATTTT. Protein: CASSLEGAGYQPQHF.

This clone was recorded many times. The CDR3 spells CASSLGNEQFF. CDR3 sequence (DNA): TGTGCCAGCAGCTTGGGAAATGAGCAGTTCTTC. V and J are TRBV11-3 and TRBJ2-1; D ambiguous. The CDR3 length is 11 residues. The V gene's germline CDR1 is SGHNT and CDR2 YENEEA. The ends were cut back, 3 bases at V and 7 bases at J, with 4 bases in the middle. Based on the CDR3 plus reference TRBV11-3 and TRBJ2-1, the full variable domain is EAGVVQSPRYKIIEKKQPVAFWCNPISGHNTLYWYLQNLGQGPELLIRYENEEAVDDSQLPKDRFSAERLKGVDSTLKIQPAELGDSAVYLCASSLGNEQFFGPGTRLTVL.

This chain links TRBV5-5 with TRBJ2-7; D is uncertain. Germline assignment: CDR1 SGHKS and CDR2 YYEKEE (reference sequence). V gave up 0 bases and J gave up 5 bases, with 6 bases separating them. This CDR3 comprises 12 residues. CDR3 sequence (DNA): TGTGCCAGCAGCTTGGTATTAGACGAGCAGTACTTC. Translation gives CASSLVLDEQYF.

The chain carries TRBV28 and TRBJ1-4; no reliable D call. The V gene's germline CDR1 is MDHEN and CDR2 SYDVKM. Trimming cost V 5 bases and J 2 bases, with 9 bases left between them. This CDR3 spans 14 amino acids. The DNA of the CDR3 is TGTGCCAGCAGTCTGACATCTACTAATGAAAAACTGTTTTTT. Translation: CASSLTSTNEKLFF.

This clone has just a few counts. The chain links TRBV5-1 to TRBJ2-7; tentative D call: TRBD1 (6 bases). This CDR3 has 14 amino acids. The germline V gene encodes CDR1 SGHRS and CDR2 YFSETQ. V was clipped by 4 bases and J by 2 bases, with 13 bases between them. Here the CDR3 DNA reads TGCGCCAGCAGCCCCAGGGGATTCACCTACGAGCAGTACTTC. This codes for CASSPRGFTYEQYF.

This clone has only one observation. The chain carries TRBV9 and TRBJ1-2, with no clear D. The CDR3 runs to 12 residues. V lost 4 bases and J 6 bases, leaving 10 bases between the germline ends. In germline, CDR1 is SGDLS, CDR2 YYNGEE. The CDR3 DNA sequence: TGTGCCAGCAGCCCCGTGCGGGATGGCTACACCTTC. It codes for CASSPVRDGYTF.

This clone was observed a single time. V gene TRBV7-2 combines with J gene TRBJ2-1, with TRBD2 matching over 9 bases. V lost 1 base and J lost 7; bases outside the gene matches: 5. Germline V gene data show CDR1 as SGHTA and CDR2 as FQGNSA. CDR3 size: 15 residues. The CDR3 DNA sequence: TGTGCCAGCAGCTTAGTGGCGGGGGGGGTTAATGAGCAGTTCTTC. It is translated as CASSLVAGGVNEQFF.

CDR3 nucleotides: TGTGCCAGCAGTCCACTAGCGGGGGGGAGCACAGATACGCAGTATTTT. It is translated as CASSPLAGGSTDTQYF. This chain connects TRBV27 to TRBJ2-3; TRBD2 agrees at 13 bases. The junction had 2 bases not matched to a gene; V was cut back by 5 bases and J by 0 bases. The CDR3 extends over 16 amino acids. CDR1 and CDR2 from the germline V gene are MNHEY and SMNVEV (reference sequence).

The chain links TRBV9 to TRBJ2-5; 10 positions agree with TRBD1. The V gene end was trimmed by 0 bases and the J gene end by 4 bases; junction bases not matched to a gene: 6. The CDR3 spans 16 residues. Germline CDR1 reads SGDLS; CDR2 reads YYNGEE. In DNA, the CDR3 is TGTGCCAGCAGCGTAGCTGGGACAGGGGTTGGAGAGACCCAGTACTTC. Its protein is CASSVAGTGVGETQYF.

V gene TRBV9 combines with J gene TRBJ1-4; the match to TRBD1 covers 9 bases. The germline V gene has CDR1 SGDLS and CDR2 YYNGEE. This CDR3 contains 15 residues. Unmatched junction bases numbered 6, after V lost 1 base and J lost 8 bases. DNA for the CDR3: TGTGCCAGCAGCGTAATGGGACAGGGAAGCGAAAAACTGTTTTTT. This encodes CASSVMGQGSEKLFF.